Listed here are 18 T cell receptor beta chains from one sample, sequenced in a study of blood T cell repertoires in COVID-19. The table came from immunoSEQ multiplex PCR; TCRdb's copy has only in-frame clones and leaves some out. The sample consists of some 410,000 clones, roughly 90% of them appearing once. The specimen was PBMCs or T cells enriched from blood (not recorded which). The receptors come from a woman younger than 45 with acute COVID-19.

This clone was found once. The V gene is TRBV7-6, the J gene TRBJ2-7, with 7 bases identical to TRBD1. The CDR3 runs 19 residues. The trim removed 1 base at V and 4 bases at J, leaving 19 bases unmatched. CDR1 is SGHVS, CDR2 FNYEAQ, per germline. As DNA, the CDR3 is TGTGCCAGCAGCTTAGGGGCCCAGGGCGCACCTGAGGGGGCTTACGAGCAGTACTTC. Translating gives CASSLGAQGAPEGAYEQYF.

The J gene is TRBJ1-1, the V gene TRBV3-1 (or the pseudogene TRBV3-2), with D possibly matching TRBD1 (5 bases). The CDR3 is 14 residues long. Germline CDR1 reads LGHDT; CDR2 reads YNNKEL (reference sequence). Trimming stripped 4 bases from V and 3 bases from J, with 12 bases between. DNA of the CDR3: TGTGCCAGCAGCCCCCAGGGAGGGGACACTGAAGCTTTCTTT. Protein: CASSPQGGDTEAFF.

The gene calls are TRBV6-5 and TRBJ2-1; TRBD2 agrees at 11 bases. The germline V gene has CDR1 MNHEY and CDR2 SVGAGI. Trimming at V came to 5 bases and at J to 6 bases, leaving 6 bases not matched to a gene. The CDR3 extends over 15 amino acids. CDR3 in amino acids: CASSILAGGFNEQFF. CDR3 DNA: TGTGCCAGCAGTATCCTAGCGGGGGGTTTCAATGAGCAGTTCTTC.

The gene calls are TRBV7-8 and TRBJ1-1; 7 bases are shared with TRBD1. There are 13 residues in the CDR3. J was trimmed by 8 bases and V by 4 bases; bases with no gene match: 7. Looked up from germline, CDR1 is SGHVS and CDR2 is FQNEAQ. CDR3 amino acids: CASSSRQGGEAFF. For the CDR3, the DNA is TGTGCCAGCAGCTCAAGACAGGGCGGGGAAGCTTTCTTT.

About this clone: Germline is not matched at one junction end, which may reflect a read error. This sequence joins TRBV5-1 and TRBJ2-1, with TRBD2 matching over 7 bases. CDR3 length: 13 residues. The germline V gene has CDR1 SGHRS and CDR2 YFSETQ. CDR3 in amino acids: CASRGGTYDEQFF. Written as DNA, the CDR3 is TGCGCCAGCAGGGGGGGGACCTACGATGAGCAGTTCTTC.

As DNA, the CDR3 is TGCGCCAGCAGCTTCACAGGGTTTGGAAACACCATATATTTT. Amino acids: CASSFTGFGNTIYF. The chain is built from TRBV5-1 and TRBJ1-3; D perhaps matches TRBD1 (6 bases). Germline CDR1 SGHRS, CDR2 YFSETQ. V was trimmed by 2 bases and J by 3 bases, leaving 9 bases between them. The CDR3 extends over 14 amino acids.

J is TRBJ2-1 and V is TRBV6-6, with D tentatively TRBD1 (7 bases). The CDR3 consists of 16 residues. Germline CDR1 reads MNHNY; CDR2 reads SVGAGI (reference sequence). V lost 0 bases to trimming and J lost 8 bases, with 17 bases between them. This CDR3 reads CASSYSTRGAFDEQFF. Written as DNA, the CDR3 is TGTGCCAGCAGTTACTCTACCAGGGGGGCTTTTGATGAGCAGTTCTTC.

The CDR3 DNA sequence: TGTGCCAGCAGCCAACAGACAGGGTACACTGAAGCTTTCTTT. Protein sequence: CASSQQTGYTEAFF. The genes are TRBV3-1 (or the pseudogene TRBV3-2) and TRBJ1-1; 7 bases align to TRBD1. Germline V CDR1 and CDR2: LGHDT, YNNKEL (reference sequence). The CDR3 sequence is 14 residues long. The J segment lost 3 bases and the V segment lost 2 bases, leaving 3 bases of the junction unmatched.

The chain employs TRBV7-2 and TRBJ2-7, with D perhaps matching TRBD1 (6 bases). Germline-derived CDR1 and CDR2 are SGHTA and FQGNSA. The CDR3 extends over 14 amino acids. V lost 2 bases and J lost 2, with 10 bases in between. The CDR3 reads CASSLPGDTYEQYF. CDR3 DNA sequence: TGTGCCAGCAGCTTACCAGGGGACACCTACGAGCAGTACTTC.

This chain connects TRBV5-1 to TRBJ1-1; D is unclear. Germline V gives CDR1 SGHRS, CDR2 YFSETQ. With 2 bases removed from V and 1 base from J, the gap between germline ends came to 12 bases. The CDR3 loop spans 15 amino acids. The chain's CDR3 is CASSFWSLPNTEAFF. CDR3 nucleotide sequence: TGCGCCAGCAGCTTTTGGAGCTTACCGAACACTGAAGCTTTCTTT.

With respect to this clone: The same CDR3 can be traced to other DNA sequences in this sample. The V and J genes are TRBV18 and TRBJ1-1, with D possibly matching TRBD1 (5 bases). Trimming removed 3 bases at V and 1 base at J, with 6 bases between. The germline gives CDR1 KGHSH, CDR2 LQKENI. This CDR3 is 13 amino acids long. CDR3 nucleotide sequence: TGTGCCAGCTCACCGGGGGGGAACACTGAAGCTTTCTTT. Translating gives CASSPGGNTEAFF.

The table lists this clone with a count of one. The V gene is TRBV11-2, the J gene TRBJ1-1, with D unclear. This CDR3 comprises 15 residues. V lost 1 base and J 0 bases, leaving 9 bases between the germline ends. In germline, CDR1 is SGHAT, CDR2 FQNNGV. CDR3 amino acids: CASSLVGSLNTEAFF. CDR3 coding DNA: TGTGCCAGCAGCTTAGTGGGGAGCCTGAACACTGAAGCTTTCTTT.

Points on this clone: The same CDR3 arises from other DNA sequences in this sample as well. The chain uses TRBV3-1 (or the pseudogene TRBV3-2) and TRBJ2-7; D unclear. This CDR3 has 12 residues. In germline, CDR1 is LGHDT, CDR2 YNNKEL (reference sequence). V lost 1 base to trimming and J lost 4 bases, with 5 bases between them. CDR3 residues: CASSQGDYEQYF. The CDR3 region has the DNA TGTGCCAGCAGCCAAGGAGATTACGAGCAGTACTTC.

This clone was detected only a few times. The junction shows a germline mismatch at one end, possibly a read error. The V call is TRBV27, the J call TRBJ2-7, with TRBD1 matching over 11 bases. This CDR3 spans 17 amino acids. Germline assignment: CDR1 MNHEY and CDR2 SMNVEV (reference sequence). CDR3 residues: CASSLLTGTGGSYEQYF. CDR3 coding DNA: TGTGCCAGCAGCTTATTAACCGGGACAGGGGGTTCCTACGAGCAGTACTTC.

The chain couples TRBV19 to TRBJ1-1; D is unclear. Trimming removed 3 bases from V and 6 bases from J, with 14 bases in between. Germline loops: CDR1 LNHDA, CDR2 SQIVND (reference sequence). This CDR3 contains 14 residues. In DNA, the CDR3 is TGTGCCAGTAGTATGGATCGACGGGTTCCTGAAGCTTTCTTT. Its protein product is CASSMDRRVPEAFF.

The chain recombines TRBV2 with TRBJ1-4; 10 nucleotides line up with TRBD1. The CDR3 runs to 14 residues. CDR1 and CDR2 (germline): SNHLY, FYNNEI. Trimming took 4 bases from V and 8 from J; bases not matched to a gene: 4. CDR3 DNA sequence: TGTGCCAGCAGTGGACAGGGGGCAGACGAAAAACTGTTTTTT. It specifies CASSGQGADEKLFF.

The chain is built from TRBV7-8 and TRBJ1-3; no reliable D call. The V gene lost 5 bases and the J gene lost 0 bases, with 11 bases spanning the gap. This CDR3 comprises 15 residues. Germline CDR1 SGHVS, CDR2 FQNEAQ. The CDR3 reads CASSLARGSGNTIYF. The CDR3 DNA reads as TGTGCCAGCAGCCTCGCCCGGGGCTCTGGAAACACCATATATTTT.

V usage is TRBV2 and J usage is TRBJ2-2; the D gene is possibly TRBD1 (7 bases). Germline CDR1 and CDR2: SNHLY and FYNNEI. The CDR3 loop spans 16 amino acids. V was shortened by 4 bases and J by 0 bases, with 12 bases between the two germline ends. The CDR3 DNA is TGTGCCAGCAGTGTGCGGGACAGTACGAACACCGGGGAGCTGTTTTTT. It yields the protein CASSVRDSTNTGELFF.